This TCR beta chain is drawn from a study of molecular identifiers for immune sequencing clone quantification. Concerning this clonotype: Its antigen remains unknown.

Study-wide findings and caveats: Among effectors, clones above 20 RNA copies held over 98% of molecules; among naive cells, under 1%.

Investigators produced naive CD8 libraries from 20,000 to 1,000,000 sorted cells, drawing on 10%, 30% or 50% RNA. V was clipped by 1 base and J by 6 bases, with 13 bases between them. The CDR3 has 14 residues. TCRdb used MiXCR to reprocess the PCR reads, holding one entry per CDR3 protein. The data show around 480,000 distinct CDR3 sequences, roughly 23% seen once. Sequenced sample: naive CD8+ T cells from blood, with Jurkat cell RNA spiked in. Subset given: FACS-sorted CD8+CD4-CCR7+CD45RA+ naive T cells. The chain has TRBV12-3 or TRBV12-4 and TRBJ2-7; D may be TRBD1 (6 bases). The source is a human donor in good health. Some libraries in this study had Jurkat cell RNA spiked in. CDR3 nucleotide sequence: TGTGCCAGCAGTTTAGGGGGGCCTGGGGGCGAGCAGTACTTC. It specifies CASSLGGPGGEQYF.